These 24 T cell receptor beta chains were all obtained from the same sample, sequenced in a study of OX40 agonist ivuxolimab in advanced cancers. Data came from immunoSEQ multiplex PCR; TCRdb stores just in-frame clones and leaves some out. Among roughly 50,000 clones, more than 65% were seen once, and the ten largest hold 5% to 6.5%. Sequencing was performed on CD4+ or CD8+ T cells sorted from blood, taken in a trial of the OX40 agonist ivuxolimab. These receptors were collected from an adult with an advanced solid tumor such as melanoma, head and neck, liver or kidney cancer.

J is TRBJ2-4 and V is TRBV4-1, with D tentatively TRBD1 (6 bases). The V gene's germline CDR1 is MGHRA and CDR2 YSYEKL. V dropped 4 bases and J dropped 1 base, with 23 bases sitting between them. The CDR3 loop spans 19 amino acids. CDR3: CASSPTPPALDSAKNIQYF. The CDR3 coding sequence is TGCGCCAGCAGCCCTACGCCACCCGCCTTGGACAGTGCCAAAAACATTCAGTACTTC.

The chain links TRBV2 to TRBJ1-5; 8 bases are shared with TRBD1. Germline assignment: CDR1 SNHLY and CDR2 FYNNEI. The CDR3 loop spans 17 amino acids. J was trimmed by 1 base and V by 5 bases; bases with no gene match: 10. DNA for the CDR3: TGTGCCAGCAGTCACATGGGGCAGGGGGCGAGCAATCAGCCCCAGCATTTT. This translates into CASSHMGQGASNQPQHF.

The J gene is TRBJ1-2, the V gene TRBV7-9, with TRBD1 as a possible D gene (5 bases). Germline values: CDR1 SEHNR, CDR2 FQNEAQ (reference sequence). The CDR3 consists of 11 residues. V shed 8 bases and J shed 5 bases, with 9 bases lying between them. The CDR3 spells CASGGAYGYTF. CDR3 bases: TGTGCCAGCGGCGGGGCGTATGGCTACACCTTC. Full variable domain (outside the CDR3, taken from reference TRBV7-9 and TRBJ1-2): DTGVSQNPRHKITKRGQNVTFRCDPISEHNRLYWYRQTLGQGPEFLTYFQNEAQLEKSRLLSDRFSAERPKGSFSTLEIQRTEQGDSAMYLCASGGAYGYTFGSGTRLTVV.

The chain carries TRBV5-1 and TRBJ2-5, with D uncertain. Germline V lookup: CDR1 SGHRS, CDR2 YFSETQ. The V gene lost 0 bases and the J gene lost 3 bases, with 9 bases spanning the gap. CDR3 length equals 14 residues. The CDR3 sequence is CASSLDSRKETQYF. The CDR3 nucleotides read TGCGCCAGCAGCTTGGACAGCAGAAAAGAGACCCAGTACTTC.

CDR3 sequence (DNA): TGTGCCAGCAGTTTTTGGGGGGCCCGGGGCGAAGCTTTCTTT. Translating gives CASSFWGARGEAFF. The rearrangement links TRBV27 to TRBJ1-1; tentatively, D is TRBD1 (6 bases). Germline V gene lookup returns CDR1 MNHEY and CDR2 SMNVEV (reference sequence). Trimming pared 3 bases from V and 8 bases from J, leaving 16 bases between. This CDR3 has 14 amino acids.

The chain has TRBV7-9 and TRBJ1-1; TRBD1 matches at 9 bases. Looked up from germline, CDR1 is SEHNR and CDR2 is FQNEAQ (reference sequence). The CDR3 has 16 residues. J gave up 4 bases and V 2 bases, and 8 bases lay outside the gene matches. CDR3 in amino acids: CASSLSPYRGPTEAFF. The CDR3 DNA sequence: TGTGCCAGCAGCTTAAGCCCCTACAGGGGGCCCACTGAAGCTTTCTTT.

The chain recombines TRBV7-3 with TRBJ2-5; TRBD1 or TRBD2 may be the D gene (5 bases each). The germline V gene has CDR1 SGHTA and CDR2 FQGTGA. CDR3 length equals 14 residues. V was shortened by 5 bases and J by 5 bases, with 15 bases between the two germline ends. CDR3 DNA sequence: TGTGCCAGCAGCCTCTTTGAGGGGACGGAGACCCAGTACTTC. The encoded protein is CASSLFEGTETQYF. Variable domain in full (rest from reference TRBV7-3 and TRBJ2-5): GAGVSQTPSNKVTEKGKYVELRCDPISGHTALYWYRQSLGQGPEFLIYFQGTGAADDSGLPNDRFFAVRPEGSVSTLKIQRTERGDSAVYLCASSLFEGTETQYFGPGTRLLVL.

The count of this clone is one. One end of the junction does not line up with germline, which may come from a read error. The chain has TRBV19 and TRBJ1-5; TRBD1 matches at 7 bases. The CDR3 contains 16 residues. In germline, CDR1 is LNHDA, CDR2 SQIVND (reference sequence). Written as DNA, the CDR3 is TGTGCCAGTAGTATTTATCGGACAGGCTCTAATCAGCCCCATCATTTT. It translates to CASSIYRTGSNQPHHF.

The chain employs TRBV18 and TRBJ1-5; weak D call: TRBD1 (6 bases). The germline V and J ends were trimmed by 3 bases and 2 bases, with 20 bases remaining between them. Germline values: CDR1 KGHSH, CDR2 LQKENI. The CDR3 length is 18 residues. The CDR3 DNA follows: TGTGCCAGCTCACCCCAGGGGCAGACCTTTAGGGGCAATCAGCCCCAGCATTTT. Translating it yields CASSPQGQTFRGNQPQHF.

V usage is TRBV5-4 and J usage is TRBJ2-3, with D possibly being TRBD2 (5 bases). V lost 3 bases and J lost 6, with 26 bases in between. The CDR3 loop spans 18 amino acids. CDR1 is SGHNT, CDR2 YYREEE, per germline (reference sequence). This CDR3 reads CASSSVGSGDWGTDTQYF. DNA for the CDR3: TGTGCCAGCAGCTCGGTGGGGAGTGGGGATTGGGGTACGGATACGCAGTATTTT. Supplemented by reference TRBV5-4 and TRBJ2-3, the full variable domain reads ETGVTQSPTHLIKTRGQQVTLRCSSQSGHNTVSWYQQALGQGPQFIFQYYREEENGRGNFPPRFSGLQFPNYSSELNVNALELDDSALYLCASSSVGSGDWGTDTQYFGPGTRLTVL.

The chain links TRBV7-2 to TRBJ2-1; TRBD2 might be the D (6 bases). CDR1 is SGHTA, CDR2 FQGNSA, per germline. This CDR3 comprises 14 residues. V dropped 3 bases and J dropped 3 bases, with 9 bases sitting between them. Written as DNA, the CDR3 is TGTGCCAGCAGCTTTGCGGGGCTCTACAATGAGCAGTTCTTC. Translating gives CASSFAGLYNEQFF.

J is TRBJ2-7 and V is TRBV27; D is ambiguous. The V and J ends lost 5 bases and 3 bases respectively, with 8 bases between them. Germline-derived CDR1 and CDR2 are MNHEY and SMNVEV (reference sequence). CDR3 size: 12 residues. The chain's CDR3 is CASSPWGYEQYF. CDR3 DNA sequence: TGTGCCAGCAGTCCCTGGGGCTACGAGCAGTACTTC.

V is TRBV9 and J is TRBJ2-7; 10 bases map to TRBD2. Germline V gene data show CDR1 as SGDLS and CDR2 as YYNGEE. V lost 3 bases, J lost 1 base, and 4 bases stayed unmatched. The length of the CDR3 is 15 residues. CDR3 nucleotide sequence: TGTGCCAGCAGCGGTGGGGGACTAGCGTCCTACGAGCAGTACTTC. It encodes CASSGGGLASYEQYF.

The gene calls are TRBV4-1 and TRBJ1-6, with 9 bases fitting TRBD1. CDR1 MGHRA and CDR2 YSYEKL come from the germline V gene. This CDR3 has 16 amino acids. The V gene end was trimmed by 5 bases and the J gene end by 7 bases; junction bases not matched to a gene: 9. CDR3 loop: CASSSQGAGINSPLHF. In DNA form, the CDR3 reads TGCGCCAGCAGCTCACAGGGGGCAGGGATAAATTCACCCCTCCACTTT.

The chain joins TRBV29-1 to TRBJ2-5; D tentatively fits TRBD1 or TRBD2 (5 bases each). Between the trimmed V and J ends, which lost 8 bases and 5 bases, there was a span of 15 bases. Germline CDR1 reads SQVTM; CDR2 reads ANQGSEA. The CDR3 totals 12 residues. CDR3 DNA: TGCAGCCTTAACGATGGGGGTGAGACCCAGTACTTC. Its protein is CSLNDGGETQYF. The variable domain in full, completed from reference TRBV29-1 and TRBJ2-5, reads SAVISQKPSRDICQRGTSLTIQCQVDSQVTMMFWYRQQPGQSLTLIATANQGSEATYESGFVIDKFPISRPNLTFSTLTVSNMSPEDSSIYLCSLNDGGETQYFGPGTRLLVL.

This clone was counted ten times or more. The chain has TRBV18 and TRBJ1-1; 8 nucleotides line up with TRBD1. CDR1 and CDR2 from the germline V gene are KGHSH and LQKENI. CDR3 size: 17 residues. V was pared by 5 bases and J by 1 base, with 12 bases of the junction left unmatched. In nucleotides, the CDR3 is TGTGCCAGCTCATCTCTTCAAAGGACAGGGCCGAACACTGAAGCTTTCTTT. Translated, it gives CASSSLQRTGPNTEAFF.

CDR3 residues: CASRKDRRSNQPQHF. As DNA, the CDR3 is TGTGCCAGCAGGAAGGACAGACGAAGCAATCAGCCCCAGCATTTT. The rearrangement uses TRBV6-5 and TRBJ1-5, with D perhaps TRBD1 (6 bases). The CDR3 covers 15 residues. CDR1 MNHEY and CDR2 SVGAGI come from the germline V gene. With 6 bases removed from V and 1 base from J, the gap between germline ends came to 13 bases.

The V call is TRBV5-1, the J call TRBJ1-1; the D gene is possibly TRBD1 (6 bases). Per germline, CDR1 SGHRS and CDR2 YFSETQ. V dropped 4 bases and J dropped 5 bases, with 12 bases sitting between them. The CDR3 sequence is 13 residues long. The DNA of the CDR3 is TGCGCCAGCAGCCTTCAAGGGGGAACTGAAGCTTTCTTT. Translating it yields CASSLQGGTEAFF.

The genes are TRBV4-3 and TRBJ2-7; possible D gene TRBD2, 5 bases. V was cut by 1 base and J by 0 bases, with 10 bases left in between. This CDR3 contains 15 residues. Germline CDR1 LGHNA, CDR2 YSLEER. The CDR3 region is CASSQGRASSYEQYF. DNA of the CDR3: TGCGCCAGCAGCCAAGGGCGGGCGAGCTCCTACGAGCAGTACTTC.

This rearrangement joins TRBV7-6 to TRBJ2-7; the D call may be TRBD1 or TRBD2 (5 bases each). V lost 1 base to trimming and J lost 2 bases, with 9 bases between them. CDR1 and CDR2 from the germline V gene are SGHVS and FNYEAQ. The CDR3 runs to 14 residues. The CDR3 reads CASSLDRGPYEQYF. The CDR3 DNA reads TGTGCCAGCAGCTTAGATCGGGGACCCTACGAGCAGTACTTC.

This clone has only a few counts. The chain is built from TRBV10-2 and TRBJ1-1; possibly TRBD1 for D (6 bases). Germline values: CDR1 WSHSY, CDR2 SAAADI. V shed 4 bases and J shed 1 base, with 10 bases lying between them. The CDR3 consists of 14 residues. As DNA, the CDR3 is TGCGCCAGCAGTGCCCAGGGGAAGAACACTGAAGCTTTCTTT. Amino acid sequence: CASSAQGKNTEAFF.

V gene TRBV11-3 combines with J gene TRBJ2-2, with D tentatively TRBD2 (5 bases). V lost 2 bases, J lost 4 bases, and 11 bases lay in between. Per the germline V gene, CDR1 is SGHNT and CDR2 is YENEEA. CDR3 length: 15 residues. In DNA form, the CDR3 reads TGTGCCAGCAGCTTATCGAGGGATTTCACCGGGGAGCTGTTTTTT. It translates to CASSLSRDFTGELFF.

The CDR3 loop reads CASSSRASGGYEQYF. CDR3 bases: TGTGCCAGCAGCTCCCGCGCCTCAGGGGGCTACGAGCAGTACTTC. The V gene is TRBV5-5, the J gene TRBJ2-7; 7 bases match TRBD1. The CDR3 runs to 15 residues. J gave up 3 bases and V 3 bases, and 9 bases lay outside the gene matches. CDR1 is SGHKS, CDR2 YYEKEE, per germline (reference sequence). The whole variable domain, filled in from reference TRBV5-5 and TRBJ2-7, reads DAGVTQSPTHLIKTRGQQVTLRCSPISGHKSVSWYQQVLGQGPQFIFQYYEKEERGRGNFPDRFSARQFPNYSSELNVNALLLGDSALYLCASSSRASGGYEQYFGPGTRLTVT.

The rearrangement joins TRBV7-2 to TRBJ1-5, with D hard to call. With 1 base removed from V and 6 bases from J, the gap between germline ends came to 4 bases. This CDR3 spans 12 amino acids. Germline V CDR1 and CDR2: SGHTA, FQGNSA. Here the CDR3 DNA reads TGTGCCAGCAGCTTAGGAAGTCAGCCCCAGCATTTT. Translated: CASSLGSQPQHF.